Following are 21 T cell receptor beta chains from one sample sequenced in a study of blood T cell repertoires in COVID-19. Some clones are missing from TCRdb's copy, which holds only in-frame ones; the method was immunoSEQ multiplex PCR. Seen here are under 60,000 clones, around 87% observed once, and the top ten hold about a tenth. The sample consisted of peripheral blood. Receptors originate from a human donor with acute or convalescent COVID-19. The donor label of this sample is uncertain.

V usage is TRBV6-5 and J usage is TRBJ2-2, with a weak D call TRBD2 (6 bases). Looked up from germline, CDR1 is MNHEY and CDR2 is SVGAGI. This CDR3 region has 12 residues. The chain's CDR3 is CGIRRGTGELFF. DNA of the CDR3: TGTGGGATTCGGCGGGGCACCGGGGAGCTGTTTTTT.

The chain carries TRBV10-3 and TRBJ2-2, with TRBD1 matching over 7 bases. The CDR3 sequence is 16 residues long. V shed 0 bases, J shed 2 bases, and the junction held 3 bases outside the gene matches. CDR1 and CDR2 from the germline V gene are ENHRY and SYGVKD. DNA for the CDR3: TGTGCCATCAGTGAGTCCAGGGGGATAAACACCGGGGAGCTGTTTTTT. Its protein is CAISESRGINTGELFF.

The V gene is TRBV14, the J gene TRBJ2-3; the D gene is possibly TRBD1 (5 bases). Germline V gives CDR1 SGHDN, CDR2 FVKESK. Trimming pared 4 bases from V and 4 bases from J, leaving 12 bases between. The CDR3 has 14 residues. The CDR3 spells CASSPTAVPDTQYF. Here the CDR3 DNA reads TGTGCCAGCAGCCCGACAGCCGTCCCAGATACGCAGTATTTT.

The chain combines TRBV3-1 (or the pseudogene TRBV3-2) with TRBJ1-5; TRBD1 matches at 8 bases. J gave up 2 bases and V 5 bases, and 5 bases lay outside the gene matches. The CDR3 extends over 15 amino acids. The germline V gene encodes CDR1 LGHDT and CDR2 YNNKEL (reference sequence). CDR3 bases: TGTGCCAGCAGCTCTTCGGACAGGGGCAATCAGCCCCAGCATTTT. It encodes CASSSSDRGNQPQHF.

This chain links TRBV3-1 (or the pseudogene TRBV3-2) with TRBJ1-6; 7 nucleotides agree with TRBD1. This CDR3 is built from 13 residues. Trimming removed 7 bases from V and 8 bases from J; junction bases left unmatched: 5. Germline V gene data show CDR1 as LGHDT and CDR2 as YNNKEL (reference sequence). CDR3 in DNA: TGTGCCAGCAACCAGGGGGGGGATTCACCCCTCCACTTT. This codes for CASNQGGDSPLHF.

This clone turned up a few times. This chain uses TRBV10-1 with TRBJ1-2, with D perhaps matching TRBD1 (5 bases). Trimming shortened V by 0 bases and J by 2 bases, and 10 bases separated the two germline ends. This CDR3 is 15 amino acids long. CDR1 and CDR2 (germline): WNHNN, SYGVQD (reference sequence). The CDR3 here is CASSESPAGNYGYTF. For the CDR3, the DNA is TGCGCCAGCAGTGAGTCTCCGGCAGGGAACTATGGCTACACCTTC.

Concerning this clone itself: Other DNA sequences in this sample translate to the same CDR3. The V call is TRBV3-1 (or the pseudogene TRBV3-2), the J call TRBJ2-5, with TRBD2 matching 15 bases. CDR1 is LGHDT and CDR2 is YNNKEL in the germline V gene (reference sequence). V dropped 4 bases and J dropped 3; count of bases not matched to a gene: 3. The length of the CDR3 is 16 residues. CDR3 sequence (DNA): TGTGCCAGCAGCCCTGGACTAGCGGGGGGGGAAGAGACCCAGTACTTC. Its protein is CASSPGLAGGEETQYF.

The chain carries TRBV12-2 and TRBJ1-2; the D call in the table, TRBD1, was not verified against the DNA. TRBV12-2 is assigned pseudogene status. The CDR3 loop spans 19 amino acids. The CDR3 sequence is CASRLARGQGAPINYGYTF. The CDR3 DNA is TGTGCAAGTCGCTTAGCGCGGGGACAGGGGGCGCCTATCAACTATGGCTACACCTTC.

The CDR3 nucleotides are TGTGCCATCAGCAAAACCGGGACTAGCTCCTACGAGCAGTACTTC. This codes for CAISKTGTSSYEQYF. The chain has TRBV10-3 and TRBJ2-7, with TRBD2 matching 8 bases. The CDR3 has 15 residues. The junction had 7 bases not matched to a gene; V was cut back by 6 bases and J by 0 bases. Germline CDR1 reads ENHRY; CDR2 reads SYGVKD.

This chain joins TRBV3-1 (or the pseudogene TRBV3-2) and TRBJ1-1; 10 nucleotides match TRBD1. The CDR3 loop spans 17 amino acids. Unmatched junction bases numbered 12, after V lost 4 bases and J lost 4 bases. Germline CDR1 and CDR2: LGHDT and YNNKEL (reference sequence). The CDR3 loop is CASSPRLGTGVGTEAFF. The CDR3 DNA is TGTGCCAGCAGCCCGAGGTTGGGGACAGGGGTGGGCACTGAAGCTTTCTTT.

The gene calls are TRBV5-1 and TRBJ1-1; TRBD1 might be the D (6 bases). The V gene's germline CDR1 is SGHRS and CDR2 YFSETQ. V lost 0 bases, J lost 1 base, and 7 bases lay in between. The CDR3 is 14 residues long. CDR3 amino acids: CASSLAGANTEAFF. In DNA, the CDR3 is TGCGCCAGCAGCTTGGCAGGGGCGAACACTGAAGCTTTCTTT.

This sequence joins TRBV30 and TRBJ1-1; a possible D gene is TRBD1 (6 bases). In germline, CDR1 is GTSNPN, CDR2 SVGIG (reference sequence). This CDR3 has 12 residues. The ends were cut back, 2 bases at V and 8 bases at J, with 12 bases in the middle. This CDR3 reads CAWSHTGPEAFF. The CDR3 DNA is TGTGCCTGGAGTCATACAGGGCCAGAAGCTTTCTTT. Using reference TRBV30 and TRBJ1-1 for the parts outside the CDR3, the full variable domain is SQTIHQWPATLVQPVGSPLSLECTVEGTSNPNLYWYRQAAGRGLQLLFYSVGIGQISSEVPQNLSASRPQDRQFILSSKKLLLSDSGFYLCAWSHTGPEAFFGQGTRLTVV.

V usage is TRBV30 and J usage is TRBJ1-2; D remains ambiguous. This CDR3 is 15 amino acids long. Trimming cost V 1 base and J 5 bases, with 17 bases left between them. Germline-derived CDR1 and CDR2 are GTSNPN and SVGIG (reference sequence). CDR3 sequence reads: CAWSGVLVSWYGYTF. The CDR3 DNA reads as TGTGCCTGGAGTGGAGTATTAGTTTCTTGGTATGGCTACACCTTC.

The chain combines TRBV7-9 with TRBJ2-7; D perhaps matches TRBD2 (5 bases). The CDR3 length is 14 residues. The germline V and J ends were trimmed by 3 bases and 12 bases, with 21 bases remaining between them. Germline V CDR1 and CDR2: SEHNR, FQNEAQ (reference sequence). The CDR3, as DNA: TGTGCCAGCAGCTTGGACGAGCGAGGGAGAGGATGGTACTTC. Its protein product is CASSLDERGRGWYF.

The CDR3 DNA reads TGTGCCACCGGTGGACAGACTAGCGGGGGGTCCAAAAACATTCAGTACTTC. Its translation is CATGGQTSGGSKNIQYF. V usage is TRBV7-2 and J usage is TRBJ2-4, with 13 bases fitting TRBD2. The length of the CDR3 is 17 residues. After removal of 10 bases from V and 2 bases from J, the junction contained 11 bases not matched to a gene. The V gene's germline CDR1 is SGHTA and CDR2 FQGNSA. The full variable domain, completed using reference TRBV7-2 and TRBJ2-4, is GAGVSQSPSNKVTEKGKDVELRCDPISGHTALYWYRQSLGQGLEFLIYFQGNSAPDKSGLPSDRFSAERTGGSVSTLTIQRTQQEDSAVYLCATGGQTSGGSKNIQYFGAGTRLSVL.

CDR3 coding DNA: TGTGCCAGCAGTGAGCAAGAGATGATCTATGGCTACACCTTC. Its protein product is CASSEQEMIYGYTF. V and J are TRBV6-1 and TRBJ1-2, with unresolved D. V was shortened by 3 bases and J by 4 bases, with 12 bases between the two germline ends. The CDR3 consists of 14 residues. Germline V gene sequence: CDR1 MNHNS, CDR2 SASEGT.

The gene calls are TRBV15 and TRBJ1-2, with 10 bases aligning to TRBD1. This CDR3 comprises 15 residues. CDR1 LNHNV and CDR2 YYDKDF come from the germline V gene (reference sequence). The trim removed 5 bases at V and 4 bases at J, leaving 7 bases unmatched. DNA of the CDR3: TGTGCCACCAGCCCGCGGCGGGACAGGGGCTATGGCTACACCTTC. Translated: CATSPRRDRGYGYTF.

The rearrangement links TRBV21-1 to TRBJ1-1; the table's D call, TRBD1, was not checked against the DNA. TRBV21-1 has pseudogene status. The CDR3 consists of 17 residues. The CDR3 here is CASSLPSGDRERTEAFF. For the CDR3, the DNA is TGTGCCAGCAGCCTACCCTCCGGGGACAGGGAAAGGACTGAAGCTTTCTTT.

The V gene is TRBV29-1, the J gene TRBJ2-2; 9 bases align to TRBD2. The CDR3 covers 14 residues. J was trimmed by 4 bases and V by 4 bases; bases with no gene match: 4. Germline V gives CDR1 SQVTM, CDR2 ANQGSEA. The CDR3 is CSVGFSGSTGELFF. In DNA form, the CDR3 reads TGCAGCGTTGGGTTTAGCGGGAGCACCGGGGAGCTGTTTTTT.

The sample holds a few counts of this clone. The V and J genes are TRBV5-1 and TRBJ2-1; TRBD1 matches 8 bases. V lost 2 bases and J lost 5; bases outside the gene matches: 6. Germline CDR1 and CDR2: SGHRS and YFSETQ. The CDR3 totals 15 residues. The CDR3 DNA sequence: TGCGCCAGCAGCTTTGGACAGGGTTTTAACAATGAGCAGTTCTTC. Its translation is CASSFGQGFNNEQFF.

Comment on this clone: At one boundary the junction diverges from the germline segment, which might be a read error. V usage is TRBV9 and J usage is TRBJ1-1, with D maybe TRBD1 (5 bases). CDR3 length equals 12 residues. Germline V gives CDR1 SGDLS, CDR2 YYNGEE. The CDR3 DNA reads as TGTGCCAGTAGCGAGGGGCTGGGCGTCGCTTTCTTT. Protein product: CASSEGLGVAFF.